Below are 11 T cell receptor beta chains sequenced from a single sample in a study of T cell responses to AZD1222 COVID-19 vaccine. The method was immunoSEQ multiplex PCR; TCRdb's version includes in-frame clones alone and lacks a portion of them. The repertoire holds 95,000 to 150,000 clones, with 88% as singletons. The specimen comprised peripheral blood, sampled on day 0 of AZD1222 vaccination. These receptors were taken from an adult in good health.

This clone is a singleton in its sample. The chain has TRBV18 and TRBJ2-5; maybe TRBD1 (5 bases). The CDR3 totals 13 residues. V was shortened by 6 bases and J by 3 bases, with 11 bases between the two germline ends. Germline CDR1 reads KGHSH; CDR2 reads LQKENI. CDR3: CASSLSREETQYF. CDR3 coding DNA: TGTGCCAGCTCCCTCTCCAGGGAAGAGACCCAGTACTTC. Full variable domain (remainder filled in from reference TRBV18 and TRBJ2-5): NAGVMQNPRHLVRRRGQEARLRCSPMKGHSHVYWYRQLPEEGLKFMVYLQKENIIDESGMPKERFSAEFPKEGPSILRIQQVVRGDSAAYFCASSLSREETQYFGPGTRLLVL.

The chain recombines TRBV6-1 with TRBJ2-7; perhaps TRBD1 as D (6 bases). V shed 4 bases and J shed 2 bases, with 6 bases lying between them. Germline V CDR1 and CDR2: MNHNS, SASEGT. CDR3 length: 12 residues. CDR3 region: CASSGTAYEQYF. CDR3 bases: TGTGCCAGCAGTGGGACAGCCTACGAGCAGTACTTC.

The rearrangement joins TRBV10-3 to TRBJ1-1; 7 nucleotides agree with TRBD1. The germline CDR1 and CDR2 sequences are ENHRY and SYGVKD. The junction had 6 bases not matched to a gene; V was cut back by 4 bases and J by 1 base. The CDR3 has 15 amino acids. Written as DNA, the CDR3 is TGTGCCATCAGTGCAACAGACAGGGAGAACACTGAAGCTTTCTTT. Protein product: CAISATDRENTEAFF.

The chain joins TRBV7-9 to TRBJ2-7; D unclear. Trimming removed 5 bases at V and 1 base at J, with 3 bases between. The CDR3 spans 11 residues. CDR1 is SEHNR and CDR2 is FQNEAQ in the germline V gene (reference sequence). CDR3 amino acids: CASSPSYEQYF. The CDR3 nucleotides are TGTGCCAGCAGCCCATCCTACGAGCAGTACTTC.

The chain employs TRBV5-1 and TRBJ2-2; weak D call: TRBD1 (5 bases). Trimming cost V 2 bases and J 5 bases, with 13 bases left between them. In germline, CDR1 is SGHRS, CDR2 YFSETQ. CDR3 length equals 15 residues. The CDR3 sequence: CASSFNGAGTGELFF. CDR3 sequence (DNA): TGCGCCAGCAGCTTCAATGGGGCTGGGACCGGGGAGCTGTTTTTT.

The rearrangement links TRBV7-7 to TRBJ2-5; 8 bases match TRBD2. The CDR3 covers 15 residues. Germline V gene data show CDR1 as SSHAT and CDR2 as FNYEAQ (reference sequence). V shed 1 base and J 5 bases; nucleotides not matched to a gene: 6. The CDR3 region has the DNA TGTGCCAGCAGCTTAGGAGGGACTAGGGTTGAGACCCAGTACTTC. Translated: CASSLGGTRVETQYF.

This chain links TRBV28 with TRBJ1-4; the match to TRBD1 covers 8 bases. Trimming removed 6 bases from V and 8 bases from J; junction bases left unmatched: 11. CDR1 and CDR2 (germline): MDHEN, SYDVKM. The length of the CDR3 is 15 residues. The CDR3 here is CASRLAGQGREKLFF. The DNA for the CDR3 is TGTGCCAGCAGGCTTGCCGGACAGGGAAGGGAAAAACTGTTTTTT.

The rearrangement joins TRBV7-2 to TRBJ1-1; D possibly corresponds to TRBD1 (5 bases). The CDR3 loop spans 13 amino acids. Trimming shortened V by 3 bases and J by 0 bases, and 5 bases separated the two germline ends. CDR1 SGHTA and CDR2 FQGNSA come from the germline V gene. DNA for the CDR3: TGTGCCAGCAGCTTCAGGGTGAACACTGAAGCTTTCTTT. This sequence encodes CASSFRVNTEAFF. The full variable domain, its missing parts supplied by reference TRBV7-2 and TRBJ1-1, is GAGVSQSPSNKVTEKGKDVELRCDPISGHTALYWYRQSLGQGLEFLIYFQGNSAPDKSGLPSDRFSAERTGGSVSTLTIQRTQQEDSAVYLCASSFRVNTEAFFGQGTRLTVV.

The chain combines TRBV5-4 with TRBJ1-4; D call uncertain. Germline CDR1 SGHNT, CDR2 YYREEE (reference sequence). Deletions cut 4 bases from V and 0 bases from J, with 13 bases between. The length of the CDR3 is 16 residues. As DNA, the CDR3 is TGTGCCAGCAGCACCCTAGGACTAGCAACTAATGAAAAACTGTTTTTT. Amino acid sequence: CASSTLGLATNEKLFF.

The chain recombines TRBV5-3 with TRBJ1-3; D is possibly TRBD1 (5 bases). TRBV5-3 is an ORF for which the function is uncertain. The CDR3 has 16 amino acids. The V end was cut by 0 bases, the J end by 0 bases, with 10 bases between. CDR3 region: CARSLAGRLSGNTIYF. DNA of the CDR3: TGTGCCAGAAGCTTGGCAGGGCGGCTCTCTGGAAACACCATATATTTT.

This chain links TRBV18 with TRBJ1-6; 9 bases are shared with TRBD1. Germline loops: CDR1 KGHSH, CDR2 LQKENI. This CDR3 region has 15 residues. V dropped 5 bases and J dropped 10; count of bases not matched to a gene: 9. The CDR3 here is CASSSGQGSSSPLHF. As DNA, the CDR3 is TGTGCCAGCTCATCGGGACAGGGTTCATCCTCACCCCTCCACTTT.